The 23 T cell receptor beta chains below were found in one sample sequenced in a study of blood T cells in healthy people across ages. Combining a sample-barcoded 5' primer with a J-beta primer mix, a second PCR ran for roughly 7 to 11 cycles. TCRdb processed the 5' RACE reads anew with MiXCR; each CDR3 protein has one entry. The data hold 1.5 million to 2 million distinct CDR3 sequences, with 28% observed a single time. The sequenced sample was blood. These TCRs come from a young woman in good health.

With regard to this clonotype: A much larger clone differs by one base, so this may be a read error. This chain uses TRBV5-1 with TRBJ2-3; D is perhaps TRBD2 (7 bases). The CDR3 is 15 residues long. Germline CDR1 SGHRS, CDR2 YFSETQ. The CDR3 sequence: CASSLGQTSTDTRYF. DNA of the CDR3: TGCGCCAGCAGCTTAGGACAGACTAGCACAGATACGCGGTATTTT.

The gene calls are TRBV20-1 and TRBJ2-1; D gene ambiguous. Germline V CDR1 and CDR2: DFQATT, SNEGSKA (reference sequence). The CDR3 extends over 13 amino acids. Trimming took off 0 bases at V and 8 bases at J, with 11 bases between the two ends. CDR3 DNA: TGCAGTGCTAGAGATGACCGTAGGTATGAGCAGTTCTTC. Residues: CSARDDRRYEQFF.

The chain joins TRBV24-1 to TRBJ2-6; either TRBD1 or TRBD2 may fit D (5 bases each). Per germline, CDR1 KGHDR and CDR2 SFDVKD. Trimming removed 3 bases from V and 0 bases from J, with 8 bases in between. There are 16 residues in the CDR3. CDR3: CATSDGTSSGANVLTF. CDR3 nucleotides: TGTGCCACCAGTGATGGGACGTCCTCTGGGGCCAACGTCCTGACTTTC.

This chain uses TRBV6-2 or TRBV6-3 with TRBJ1-1; 9 bases fit TRBD1. This CDR3 is 14 amino acids long. Germline CDR1 reads MNHEY; CDR2 reads SVGEGT. V lost 8 bases and J lost 1; bases outside the gene matches: 5. The CDR3: CASDRGKANTEAFF. The CDR3 region has the DNA TGTGCCAGCGACAGGGGGAAGGCGAACACTGAAGCTTTCTTT.

The chain carries TRBV20-1 and TRBJ2-1; the match to TRBD2 covers 10 bases. V shed 6 bases and J 6 bases; nucleotides not matched to a gene: 17. The CDR3 spans 17 residues. Per the germline V gene, CDR1 is DFQATT and CDR2 is SNEGSKA (reference sequence). CDR3: CSARKREGPGVGNEQFF. Here the CDR3 DNA reads TGCAGTGCCCGCAAGCGGGAGGGTCCCGGGGTTGGCAATGAGCAGTTCTTC.

This clonotype occurred a few times. The chain recombines TRBV20-1 with TRBJ1-6; the D is unclear. The germline V gene encodes CDR1 DFQATT and CDR2 SNEGSKA (reference sequence). CDR3 length: 18 residues. Trimming removed 0 bases at V and 7 bases at J, with 22 bases between. Here the CDR3 reads CSAREDRHALRLNSPLHF. CDR3 DNA: TGCAGTGCTAGAGAAGATCGGCATGCGCTTCGGCTGAATTCACCCCTCCACTTT.

This chain uses TRBV12-3 or TRBV12-4 with TRBJ1-2, with a possible D match to TRBD1 (5 bases). V was trimmed by 4 bases and J by 7 bases, leaving 13 bases between them. The CDR3 runs to 13 residues. The CDR3 loop reads CASSSSGGFGYTF. The CDR3 DNA sequence: TGTGCCAGCAGTTCCTCGGGGGGTTTTGGCTACACCTTC.

This clonotype appeared a few times. J is TRBJ2-5 and V is TRBV20-1; 10 bases are a match to TRBD1. The CDR3 loop spans 14 amino acids. CDR1 is DFQATT, CDR2 SNEGSKA, per germline (reference sequence). Trimming removed 5 bases from V and 3 bases from J; junction bases left unmatched: 6. The DNA of the CDR3 is TGCAGTGCTTTAACCGGGACAGGGGAAGAGACCCAGTACTTC. Translating gives CSALTGTGEETQYF.

This clonotype was recorded at least ten times. This chain joins TRBV7-9 and TRBJ2-5, with D hard to call. Germline CDR1 and CDR2: SEHNR and FQNEAQ (reference sequence). Trimming cost V 8 bases and J 3 bases, with 10 bases left between them. The CDR3 is made up of 12 amino acids. Here the CDR3 reads CASGAVEETQYF. The CDR3, as DNA: TGTGCCAGCGGAGCAGTTGAAGAGACCCAGTACTTC. Filled out from reference TRBV7-9 and TRBJ2-5, the complete variable domain reads DTGVSQNPRHKITKRGQNVTFRCDPISEHNRLYWYRQTLGQGPEFLTYFQNEAQLEKSRLLSDRFSAERPKGSFSTLEIQRTEQGDSAMYLCASGAVEETQYFGPGTRLLVL.

This clonotype came up many times. The J gene is TRBJ2-7, the V gene TRBV28; TRBD2 matches at 10 bases. V trimming: 3 bases; J trimming: 9 bases; junction bases outside the gene matches: 11. The CDR3 loop spans 15 amino acids. Germline V gene lookup returns CDR1 MDHEN and CDR2 SYDVKM. CDR3: CASSLSGGESSGQYF. For the CDR3, the DNA is TGTGCCAGCAGTTTGAGCGGGGGGGAATCGAGTGGGCAGTACTTC.

The CDR3: CASSLETSGGAGTQYF. CDR3 nucleotides: TGTGCCAGCAGCTTAGAGACTAGCGGGGGGGCTGGTACGCAGTATTTT. This chain joins TRBV11-2 and TRBJ2-3; 14 nucleotides agree with TRBD2. This CDR3 spans 16 amino acids. Germline V CDR1 and CDR2: SGHAT, FQNNGV. After removal of 0 bases from V and 8 bases from J, the junction contained 4 bases not matched to a gene.

Points on this clonotype: A read error may produce the germline difference seen at one junction end. The CDR3 DNA follows: TGCAGTGCTAGAGATCAAGGAGAGCCCCGGCATTTT. Its translation: CSARDQGEPRHF. The genes are TRBV20-1 and TRBJ1-5; no clear D. CDR1 is DFQATT, CDR2 SNEGSKA, per germline (reference sequence). The CDR3 totals 12 residues.

This clonotype was seen a few times. CDR3 amino acids: CATPPHRGETQYF. The CDR3 DNA follows: TGTGCTACCCCTCCCCACAGGGGAGAGACCCAGTACTTC. The chain uses TRBV12-5 and TRBJ2-5, with 7 bases identical to TRBD1. CDR3 length: 13 residues. Germline V gene sequence: CDR1 LGHNT, CDR2 FRNRAP. The junction had 9 bases not matched to a gene; V was cut back by 10 bases and J by 4 bases.

About this clonotype: This may be a read error, as it is one base from a much larger clone. The V call is TRBV7-2, the J call TRBJ1-4, with D perhaps TRBD1 (5 bases). Germline lookup yields CDR1 SGHTA and CDR2 FQGNSA. Trimming left V 9 bases short and J 12 bases short, with 26 bases between. The CDR3 covers 15 residues. Here the CDR3 reads CARGPGLRSREELFF. The CDR3 DNA reads TGTGCCAGGGGACCGGGACTCAGGTCGAGGGAAGAACTGTTTTTT.

This clonotype has at least ten counts. The chain is built from TRBV15 and TRBJ2-7; no firm D call. The germline V gene has CDR1 LNHNV and CDR2 YYDKDF (reference sequence). Deletions cut 0 bases from V and 6 bases from J, with 9 bases between. The CDR3 spans 13 residues. The CDR3 region is CATSRDIGSEQYF. The CDR3 DNA sequence: TGTGCCACCAGCAGAGATATCGGATCCGAGCAGTACTTC. Filled out from reference TRBV15 and TRBJ2-7, the complete variable domain reads DAMVIQNPRYQVTQFGKPVTLSCSQTLNHNVMYWYQQKSSQAPKLLFHYYDKDFNNEADTPDNFQSRRPNTSFCFLDIRSPGLGDTAMYLCATSRDIGSEQYFGPGTRLTVT.

This clonotype was picked up many times. This chain connects TRBV20-1 to TRBJ2-1; 7 positions agree with TRBD1. The CDR3 is 15 amino acids. Trimming removed 5 bases from V and 1 base from J; junction bases left unmatched: 8. Germline CDR1 is DFQATT and CDR2 is SNEGSKA (reference sequence). The CDR3 reads CSAGLTGKSYNEQFF. The CDR3 nucleotides read TGCAGTGCTGGACTGACAGGGAAATCCTACAATGAGCAGTTCTTC.

This chain links TRBV7-2 with TRBJ1-1; D perhaps matches TRBD1 (6 bases). The CDR3 has 14 residues. Germline assignment: CDR1 SGHTA and CDR2 FQGNSA. V was trimmed by 4 bases and J by 2 bases, leaving 11 bases between them. The CDR3 region is CASSSGQINTEAFF. CDR3 bases: TGTGCCAGCAGCTCGGGACAAATTAACACTGAAGCTTTCTTT.

This clonotype was counted at least ten times. The germline gene is not matched at one end of the junction; a read error may be the cause. The chain couples TRBV28 to TRBJ2-7; D possibly matches TRBD1 or TRBD2 (5 bases each). This CDR3 region has 14 residues. Germline lookup yields CDR1 MDHEN and CDR2 SYDVKM. CDR3 in amino acids: CSSSPSGRVYEQYF. Here the CDR3 DNA reads TGTTCCAGCAGTCCCTCGGGACGGGTCTACGAGCAGTACTTC.

This clonotype turned up a few times. The V call is TRBV5-1, the J call TRBJ2-1; D is possibly TRBD1 (5 bases). Between the trimmed V and J ends, which lost 3 bases and 2 bases, there was a span of 12 bases. The CDR3 sequence is 15 residues long. CDR1 SGHRS and CDR2 YFSETQ come from the germline V gene. The CDR3 loop reads CASSWLQGTYNEQFF. The CDR3 region has the DNA TGCGCCAGCAGCTGGCTTCAGGGTACCTACAATGAGCAGTTCTTC.

Remarks on this clonotype: Relative to the germline gene, one junction end is altered; a read error may explain this. The J gene is TRBJ2-7, the V gene TRBV12-3 or TRBV12-4; TRBD2 matches at 8 bases. The CDR3 has 17 amino acids. The CDR3: CAGSLGTRAGDSYEQYF. The CDR3 bases are TGTGCCGGCAGTTTAGGGACCCGAGCGGGAGATAGCTACGAGCAGTACTTC.

This clonotype was seen a few times. The J gene is TRBJ2-4, the V gene TRBV12-3 or TRBV12-4; D could derive from TRBD1 or TRBD2 (7 bases each). Deletions cut 5 bases from V and 9 bases from J, with 20 bases between. CDR3 length: 15 amino acids. CDR3 nucleotides: TGTGCCAGCAGTCCGCAGGGGGGGCTCAGTCTCATTCAGTACTTC. It specifies CASSPQGGLSLIQYF.

This clonotype showed up many times. In DNA form, the CDR3 reads TGTGCCATCAGTGAGTCGATGGGGCGGGAGACCCAGTACTTC. Amino acids: CAISESMGRETQYF. The chain combines TRBV10-3 with TRBJ2-5; tentative D call: TRBD1 (5 bases). The CDR3 spans 14 residues. Germline V lookup: CDR1 ENHRY, CDR2 SYGVKD. Trimming took off 0 bases at V and 5 bases at J, with 10 bases between the two ends.

This clonotype occurred a few times. The chain recombines TRBV18 with TRBJ2-7; 10 positions agree with TRBD1. From germline, CDR1 is KGHSH and CDR2 LQKENI. Trimming removed 5 bases from V and 2 bases from J; junction bases left unmatched: 9. CDR3 length equals 16 residues. CDR3 nucleotide sequence: TGTGCCAGCTCATCCTACTCCGGGACAGGGGCCTACGAGCAGTACTTC. It is translated as CASSSYSGTGAYEQYF.